Sequencing of this TCR beta chain was carried out in a study of T cell responses to AZD1222 COVID-19 vaccine (dated by TCRdb to 2020 to 2022). Background for the entire study: AZD1222 recipients with second doses at about 4 weeks or about 12 weeks were pooled, because spike-specific TCR depth and breadth did not differ between schedules. A total of 240 or so trial participants underwent TCR sequencing, of whom about 210 had received two doses of AZD1222 and some 26 had received two doses of the MenACWY control vaccine. Trial participants were enrolled by age into 18-55, 56-69 and 70-plus year subgroups, with approximately 150, 28 and 58 TCR-sequenced participants respectively. The research as a whole found: After two AZD1222 doses, both the breadth and the depth of spike-specific TCRs were significantly higher than at day 0 and than in MenACWY recipients. Reportedly, almost half of the unique spike-specific TCRs recognized epitopes lying outside the regions that are mutated in the B.1.351 and B.1.1.7 variants. Because no samples from the day 14 peak response were available, repertoires could be characterized only after the peak T cell response. The vaccine-associated CD4 TCRs covered the entire spike protein, and the dominant responses fell in regions 160-218 and 743-854. In the small 56-69-year group, the increase in depth fell short of significance, most likely because of low power. Only five to seven AZD1222 recipients were SARS-CoV-2 seropositive at baseline, limiting conclusions about previously exposed vaccinees. Most participants were white British and females outnumbered males, and the authors suggested that clonal diversity may have been underestimated.

Comment on this clone: The target of this receptor is not known. No much larger clonotype is one base removed from it; base qualities were not supplied.

Interpreted using the paper, the time point label stands for: baseline before first vaccination. Vaccinee samples came from UK trials COV001 and COV002, including a single-blind randomized controlled phase 2/3 trial of AZD1222 (ChAdOx1 nCoV-19) in healthy adults. For TCRbeta chain sequencing, PBMC samples were collected from trial participants at day 0 and at day 28 after the second dose. The CDR3 regions of human TCRbeta chains were analyzed by immunosequencing. As for the original processing: Repertoire TCRs were checked for matches against a reference library of SARS-CoV-2-specific TCRs that had been generated using the MIRA antigen-specificity platform. Breadth was defined as the fraction of unique TCRs that were SARS-CoV-2-associated. Depth was defined as the fraction of total T cells that were SARS-CoV-2-associated. Using the MIRA data, every spike-specific TCR was mapped to the spike region that the TCR reacted to and assigned to either a CD4 or a CD8 class. Log10-transformed breadth and depth values were compared by one-way ANOVA with Sidak's multiple comparisons tests. TCRdb carries this immuneACCESS record with in-frame sequences only. Its versions omit some clonotypes, under half of them owing to an unresolved V gene in the studies checked, with the rest unexplained. V and J calls and clone size are copied from that table; D and trimming were computed from the DNA. The sample table holds some 130,000 clones, of which approximately 91% were seen once. The biggest ten clones account for 5% to 7.5% of the sample.

The sample consisted of peripheral blood, taken on day 0 of AZD1222 vaccination. The origin of this receptor is an adult in good health.

The CDR3 in this case is CASSLQRGTEAFF. The sequence in DNA is TGTGCCAGCAGTCTTCAACGGGGCACTGAAGCTTTCTTT. The sequence is built from TRBV7-2 and TRBJ1-1, with the D gene not clear enough to name. Taken from cysteine to phenylalanine, the CDR3 has 13 residues. The read is trimmed to its CDR3 DNA, 39 bases read in frame from base 1. Per the germline V gene, SGHTA is the CDR1 and FQGNSA is the CDR2. The V end loses 6 bases and the J end loses 4 bases, and a stretch of 12 bases separates them.